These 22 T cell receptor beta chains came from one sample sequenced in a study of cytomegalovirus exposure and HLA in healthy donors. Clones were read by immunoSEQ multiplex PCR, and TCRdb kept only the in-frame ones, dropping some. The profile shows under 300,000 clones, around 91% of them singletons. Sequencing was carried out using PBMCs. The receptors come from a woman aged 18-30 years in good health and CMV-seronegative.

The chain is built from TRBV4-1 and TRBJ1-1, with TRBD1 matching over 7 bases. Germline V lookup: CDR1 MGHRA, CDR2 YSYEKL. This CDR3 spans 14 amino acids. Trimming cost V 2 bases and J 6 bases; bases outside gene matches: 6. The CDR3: CASSQNRGPSEAFF. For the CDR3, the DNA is TGCGCCAGCAGCCAAAACAGGGGACCCTCTGAAGCTTTCTTT.

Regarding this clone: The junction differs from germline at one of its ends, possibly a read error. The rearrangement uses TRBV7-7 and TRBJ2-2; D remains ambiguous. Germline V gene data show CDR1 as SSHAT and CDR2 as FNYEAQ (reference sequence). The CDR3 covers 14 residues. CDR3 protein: CASSLNRNTGELFF. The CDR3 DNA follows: TGTGCTAGCAGCTTAAACAGGAACACCGGGGAGCTGTTTTTT.

CDR3 nucleotide sequence: TGCGCCAGCAGCCAAGATCTGGAGGGGGGGCAGTTCTACAATGAGCAGTTCTTC. Residues: CASSQDLEGGQFYNEQFF. The genes are TRBV4-3 and TRBJ2-1; the D gene is possibly TRBD2 (7 bases). Germline V CDR1 and CDR2: LGHNA, YSLEER. CDR3 length equals 18 residues. V lost 0 bases, J lost 3 bases, and 18 bases lay in between.

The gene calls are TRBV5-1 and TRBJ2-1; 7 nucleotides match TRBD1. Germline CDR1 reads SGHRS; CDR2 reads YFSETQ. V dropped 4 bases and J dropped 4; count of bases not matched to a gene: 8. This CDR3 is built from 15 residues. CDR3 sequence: CASSTDRDSYNEQFF. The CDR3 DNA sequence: TGCGCCAGCAGCACAGACCGGGACAGTTACAATGAGCAGTTCTTC.

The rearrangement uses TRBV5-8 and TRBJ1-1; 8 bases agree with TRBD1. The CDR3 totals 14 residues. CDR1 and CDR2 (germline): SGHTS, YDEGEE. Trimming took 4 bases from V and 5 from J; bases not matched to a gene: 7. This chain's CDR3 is CASSRKTGETEAFF. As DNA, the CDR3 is TGTGCCAGCAGCCGAAAGACAGGGGAGACTGAAGCTTTCTTT.

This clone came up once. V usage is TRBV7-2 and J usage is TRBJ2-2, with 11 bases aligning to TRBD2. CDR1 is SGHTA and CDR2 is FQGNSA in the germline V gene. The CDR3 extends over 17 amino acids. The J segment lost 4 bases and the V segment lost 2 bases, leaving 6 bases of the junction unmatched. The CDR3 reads CASSLTPTSGATGELFF. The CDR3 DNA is TGTGCCAGCAGCTTAACCCCGACTAGCGGGGCCACCGGGGAGCTGTTTTTT.

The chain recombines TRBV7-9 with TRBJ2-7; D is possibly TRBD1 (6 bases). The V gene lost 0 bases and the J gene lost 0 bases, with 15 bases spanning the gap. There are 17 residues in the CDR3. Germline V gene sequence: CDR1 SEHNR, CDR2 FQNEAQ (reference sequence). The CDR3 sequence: CASSLATPGQSSYEQYF. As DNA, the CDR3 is TGTGCCAGCAGCTTAGCGACCCCGGGACAAAGCTCCTACGAGCAGTACTTC.

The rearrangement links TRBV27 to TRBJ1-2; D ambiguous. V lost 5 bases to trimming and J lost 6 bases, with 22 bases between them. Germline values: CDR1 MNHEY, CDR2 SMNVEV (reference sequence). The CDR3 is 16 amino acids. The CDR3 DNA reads TGTGCCAGCAGTACCGTCCGCAGGTCCTATTCCGATGGCTACACCTTC. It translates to CASSTVRRSYSDGYTF.

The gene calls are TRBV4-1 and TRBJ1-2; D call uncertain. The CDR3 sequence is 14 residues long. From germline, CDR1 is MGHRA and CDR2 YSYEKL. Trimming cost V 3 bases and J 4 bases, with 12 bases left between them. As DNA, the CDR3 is TGCGCCAGCAGCCAGTTACAGAACCCCTATGGCTACACCTTC. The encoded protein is CASSQLQNPYGYTF.

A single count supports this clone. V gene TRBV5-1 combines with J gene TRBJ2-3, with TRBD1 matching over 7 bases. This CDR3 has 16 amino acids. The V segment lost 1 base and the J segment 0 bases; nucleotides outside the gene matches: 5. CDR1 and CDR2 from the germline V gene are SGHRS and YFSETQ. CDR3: CASSLTGEKSTDTQYF. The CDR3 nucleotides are TGCGCCAGCAGCTTGACAGGGGAAAAAAGCACAGATACGCAGTATTTT. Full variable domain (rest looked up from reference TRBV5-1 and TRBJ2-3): KAGVTQTPRYLIKTRGQQVTLSCSPISGHRSVSWYQQTPGQGLQFLFEYFSETQRNKGNFPGRFSGRQFSNSRSEMNVSTLELGDSALYLCASSLTGEKSTDTQYFGPGTRLTVL.

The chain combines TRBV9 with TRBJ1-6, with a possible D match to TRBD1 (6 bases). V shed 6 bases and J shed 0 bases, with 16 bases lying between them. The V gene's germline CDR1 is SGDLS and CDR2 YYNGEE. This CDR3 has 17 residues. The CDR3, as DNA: TGTGCCAGCAACGGTGGTAGGGGGGGCTCCTATAATTCACCCCTCCACTTT. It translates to CASNGGRGGSYNSPLHF.

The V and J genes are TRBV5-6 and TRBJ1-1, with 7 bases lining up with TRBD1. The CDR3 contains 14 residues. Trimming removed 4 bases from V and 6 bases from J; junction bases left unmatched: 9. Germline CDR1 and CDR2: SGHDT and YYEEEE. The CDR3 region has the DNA TGTGCCAGCAGCGAAAGGGACAGATTCGCTGAAGCTTTCTTT. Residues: CASSERDRFAEAFF.

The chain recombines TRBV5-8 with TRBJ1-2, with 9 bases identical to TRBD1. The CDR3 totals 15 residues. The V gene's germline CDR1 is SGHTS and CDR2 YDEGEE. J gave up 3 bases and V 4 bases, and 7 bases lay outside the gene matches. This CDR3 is CASSHPTGGDYGYTF. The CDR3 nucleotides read TGTGCCAGCAGCCACCCGACAGGGGGGGACTATGGCTACACCTTC.

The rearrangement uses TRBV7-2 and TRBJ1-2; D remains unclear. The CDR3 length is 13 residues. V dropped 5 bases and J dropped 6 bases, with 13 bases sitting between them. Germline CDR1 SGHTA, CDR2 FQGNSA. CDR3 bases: TGTGCCAGCAGCCCGGCCCCGGGAGATGGCTACACCTTC. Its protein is CASSPAPGDGYTF.

The CDR3 sequence: CASSLENTDRFDGYTF. The CDR3 DNA sequence: TGTGCCAGCAGCTTAGAGAACACGGACAGGTTCGATGGCTACACCTTC. The V call is TRBV7-8, the J call TRBJ1-2; 7 nucleotides line up with TRBD1. V dropped 1 base and J dropped 6; count of bases not matched to a gene: 11. The CDR3 is 16 amino acids. Per the germline V gene, CDR1 is SGHVS and CDR2 is FQNEAQ.

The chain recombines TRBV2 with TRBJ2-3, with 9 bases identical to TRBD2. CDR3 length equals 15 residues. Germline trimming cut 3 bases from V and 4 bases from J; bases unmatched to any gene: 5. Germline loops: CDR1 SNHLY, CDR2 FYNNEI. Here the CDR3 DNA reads TGTGCCAGCAGTGAGTGGGGACTAGCCGCAGATACGCAGTATTTT. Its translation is CASSEWGLAADTQYF.

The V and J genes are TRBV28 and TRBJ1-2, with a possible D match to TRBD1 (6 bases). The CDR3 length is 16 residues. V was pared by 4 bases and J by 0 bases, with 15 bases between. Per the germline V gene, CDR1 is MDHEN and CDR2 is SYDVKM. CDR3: CASSSSRDMTNYGYTF. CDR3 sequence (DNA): TGTGCCAGCAGTTCTTCCCGGGACATGACTAACTATGGCTACACCTTC.

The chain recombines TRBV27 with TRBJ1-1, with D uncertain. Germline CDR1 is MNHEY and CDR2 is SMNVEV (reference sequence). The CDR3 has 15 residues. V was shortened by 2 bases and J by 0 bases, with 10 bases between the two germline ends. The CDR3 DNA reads TGTGCCAGCAGTTTAAGTGTCAACTTGAACACTGAAGCTTTCTTT. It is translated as CASSLSVNLNTEAFF.

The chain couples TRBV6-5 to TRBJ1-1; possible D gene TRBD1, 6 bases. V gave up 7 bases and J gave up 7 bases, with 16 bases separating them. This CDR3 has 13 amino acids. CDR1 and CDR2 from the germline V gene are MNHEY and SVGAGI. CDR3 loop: CASMYFSGHEAFF. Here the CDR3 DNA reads TGTGCCAGCATGTACTTCTCGGGACATGAAGCTTTCTTT.

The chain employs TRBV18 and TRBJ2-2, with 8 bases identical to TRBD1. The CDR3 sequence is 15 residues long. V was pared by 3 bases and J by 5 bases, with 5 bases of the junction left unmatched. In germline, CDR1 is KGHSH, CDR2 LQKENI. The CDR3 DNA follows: TGTGCCAGCTCACCGGGACAGGCGTCAACCGGGGAGCTGTTTTTT. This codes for CASSPGQASTGELFF.

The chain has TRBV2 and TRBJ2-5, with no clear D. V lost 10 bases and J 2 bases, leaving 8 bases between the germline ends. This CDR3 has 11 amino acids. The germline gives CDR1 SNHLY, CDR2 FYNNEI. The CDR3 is CATTIQETQYF. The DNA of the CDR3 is TGTGCCACTACGATTCAAGAGACCCAGTACTTC.

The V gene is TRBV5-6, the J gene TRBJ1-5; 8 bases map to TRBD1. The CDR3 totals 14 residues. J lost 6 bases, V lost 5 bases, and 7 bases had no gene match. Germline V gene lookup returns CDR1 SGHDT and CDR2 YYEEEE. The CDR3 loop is CASSRDRGGQPQHF. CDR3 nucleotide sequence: TGTGCCAGCAGTCGCGACAGGGGCGGTCAGCCCCAGCATTTT.